The T cell receptor beta chain under discussion was sequenced for a study of technical replicates of blood from four donors. The junction had 7 bases not matched to a gene; V was cut back by 6 bases and J by 3 bases. CDR3 length equals 14 residues. Germline CDR1 and CDR2: SQVTM and ANQGSEA. Libraries were prepared by immunoSEQ multiplex PCR; TCRdb keeps only in-frame clonotypes and omits some of them. The top ten hold 4.2% of the sample, which has about 59,000 clones, about 94% seen once. The sequenced sample consisted of PBMCs. The rearrangement joins TRBV29-1 to TRBJ2-3; 9 bases are shared with TRBD2. This clonotype originated in a human donor in good health. Some clones in this sample may be carry-over from other donors' samples. The DNA for the CDR3 is TGCAGCGTCGGAGGCCTAGCGGGGACAGATACGCAGTATTTT. Translating gives CSVGGLAGTDTQYF.